This T cell receptor (beta chain) was sequenced during a study of blood T cell repertoires in COVID-19. Profiled with immunoSEQ multiplex PCR; TCRdb holds only in-frame clones, not every one. The sample carries 490,000 or so clones, approximately 90% recorded once. This receptor was identified in a woman between 55 and 75 years old who had recovered from COVID-19. Sequencing was carried out using PBMCs or T cells enriched from blood (not recorded which).

This CDR3 is CSARKDGGYTF. The CDR3, as DNA: TGCAGTGCTAGAAAGGACGGAGGTTACACCTTC. This chain connects TRBV20-1 to TRBJ1-2, with D unresolved. The CDR3 loop spans 11 amino acids. V gave up 2 bases and J gave up 11 bases, with 12 bases separating them. Germline assignment: CDR1 DFQATT and CDR2 SNEGSKA (reference sequence).